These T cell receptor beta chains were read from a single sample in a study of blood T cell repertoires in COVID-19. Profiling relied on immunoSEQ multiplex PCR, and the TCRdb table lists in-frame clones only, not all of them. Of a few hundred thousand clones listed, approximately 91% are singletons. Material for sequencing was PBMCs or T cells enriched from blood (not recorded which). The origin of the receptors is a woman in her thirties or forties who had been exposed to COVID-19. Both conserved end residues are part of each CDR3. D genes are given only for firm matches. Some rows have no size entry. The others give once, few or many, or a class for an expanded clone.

CAWKGWDLNYEQYF TGTGCCTGGAAAGGGTGGGACTTAAACTACGAGCAGTACTTC TRBJ2-7 TRBV30 14 NA NA
CATSGTSLAYEQYF TGTGCCACCTCCGGGACTAGCTTGGCCTACGAGCAGTACTTC TRBJ2-7 TRBV27 14 TRBD2 NA
CASSPGGDQPQHF TGTGCCAGCTCACCTGGGGGCGATCAGCCCCAGCATTTT TRBJ1-5 TRBV18 13 NA NA
CASSQDDSVNQPQHF TGCGCCAGCAGCCAAGATGATTCGGTCAATCAGCCCCAGCATTTT TRBJ1-5 TRBV4-1 15 NA NA
CASSEDRTGNNEQFF TGTGCCAGCAGTGAGGACCGGACGGGAAACAATGAGCAGTTCTTC TRBJ2-1 TRBV6-4 15 NA NA
CASGDRGPDTQYF TGTGCTAGTGGCGACAGGGGCCCAGATACGCAGTATTTT TRBJ2-3 TRBV12-5 13 TRBD1 NA
CSVTQGPESPLHF TGCAGCGTTACACAGGGGCCAGAGTCACCCCTCCACTTT TRBJ1-6 TRBV29-1 13 TRBD1 NA
CASSWRPGSGSGYTF TGTGCCAGCAGCTGGAGGCCGGGATCAGGTTCTGGCTACACCTTC TRBJ1-2 TRBV5-8 15 NA NA
CASSDASGLYNEQFF TGTGCCAGCAGCGACGCTAGCGGGCTCTACAATGAGCAGTTCTTC TRBJ2-1 TRBV3-1/TRBV3-2 15 TRBD2 once
CASSQVPGQAYNEQFF TGCGCCAGCAGCCAAGTTCCGGGACAGGCATACAATGAGCAGTTCTTC TRBJ2-1 TRBV4-1 16 TRBD1 NA
CASSLRQGGGYTF TGTGCCAGCAGTCTTCGACAGGGAGGCGGCTACACCTTC TRBJ1-2 TRBV12-3/TRBV12-4 13 TRBD1 NA
CASSPAGRGYGYTF TGTGCCAGCTCACCAGCAGGGCGAGGCTATGGCTACACCTTC TRBJ1-2 TRBV18 14 NA NA
CASSPRGQYQETQYF TGTGCCAGCAGCCCCAGGGGCCAGTACCAAGAGACCCAGTACTTC TRBJ2-5 TRBV11-1 15 NA NA
CASSLEPRDRDEQYF TGTGCCAGCAGCTTAGAGCCCCGGGACAGGGACGAGCAGTACTTC TRBJ2-7 TRBV11-2 15 TRBD1 NA
CACHRQGMNTEAFF TGTGCCTGCCACCGACAGGGGATGAACACTGAAGCTTTCTTT TRBJ1-1 TRBV30 14 TRBD1 NA
CASSGGSNQPQHF TGTGCCAGCTCCGGAGGGAGCAATCAGCCCCAGCATTTT TRBJ1-5 TRBV18 13 NA NA
CASSFGDRGQQPQHF TGTGCCAGCAGCTTTGGTGACAGGGGACAACAGCCCCAGCATTTT TRBJ1-5 TRBV5-8 15 TRBD1 NA
CASRRPGTGGGELFF TGTGCCAGTAGGCGTCCCGGGACAGGGGGCGGGGAGCTGTTTTTT TRBJ2-2 TRBV19 15 TRBD1 once
CASSQDRDFNYGYTF TGTGCCAGTAGTCAGGACAGGGACTTTAACTATGGCTACACCTTC TRBJ1-2 TRBV19 15 TRBD1 NA
CASSQVMGGRTDTQYF TGTGCCAGCAGCCAAGTAATGGGTGGGCGCACAGATACGCAGTATTTT TRBJ2-3 TRBV14 16 NA few
CASLPDRGMKDTEAFF TGTGCCAGCTTGCCGGACAGGGGAATGAAGGACACTGAAGCTTTCTTT TRBJ1-1 TRBV7-3 16 TRBD1 NA
CASSLRGRENTGELFF TGTGCCAGCAGCTTAAGAGGCAGAGAAAACACCGGGGAGCTGTTTTTT TRBJ2-2 TRBV7-8 16 NA few
CASSLVLTNTEAFF TGTGCCAGCAGCTTAGTGTTGACAAACACTGAAGCTTTCTTT TRBJ1-1 TRBV7-8 14 NA once
CASSRSVGGVMSAYNEQFF TGTGCCAGCAGCCGTTCCGTAGGGGGGGTCATGTCGGCCTACAATGAGCAGTTCTTC TRBJ2-1 TRBV27 19 NA NA
CAWRRAGRGENSPLHF TGTGCCTGGAGAAGGGCTGGGCGGGGGGAGAATTCACCCCTCCACTTT TRBJ1-6 TRBV30 16 NA NA
CASSDTGTGTDTQYF TGTGCCAGCAGTGATACCGGGACAGGCACAGATACGCAGTATTTT TRBJ2-3 TRBV6-1 15 TRBD1 NA
CASSLVLDRGNSPLHF TGTGCCAGCAGCTTGGTCCTGGACAGGGGAAATTCACCCCTCCACTTT TRBJ1-6 TRBV5-5 16 TRBD1 NA
CATSDDRVGYGYTF TGTGCCACCAGTGATGACAGGGTCGGCTATGGCTACACCTTC TRBJ1-2 TRBV24-1 14 TRBD1 NA
CASSADRASRYTF TGTGCCAGCAGCGCTGACAGGGCTTCCCGCTACACCTTC TRBJ1-2 TRBV7-2 13 TRBD1 NA
CASSQNEVREKLFF TGTGCCAGCAGCCAAAACGAGGTCCGTGAAAAACTGTTTTTT TRBJ1-4 TRBV3-1/TRBV3-2 14 NA NA
CASSLPTWTSGYNEQFF TGTGCCAGCAGCCTTCCAACTTGGACTAGCGGGTACAATGAGCAGTTCTTC TRBJ2-1 TRBV14 17 TRBD2 many
CASSVERTGLYNEQFF TGTGCCAGCAGCGTAGAAAGGACAGGCCTTTACAATGAGCAGTTCTTC TRBJ2-1 TRBV9 16 TRBD1 NA
CASRDRAQPQHF TGTGCCAGCAGGGACAGGGCGCAGCCCCAGCATTTT TRBJ1-5 TRBV12-3/TRBV12-4 12 TRBD1 NA
CASSIHSGTGLSYTF TGTGCCAGTAGTATCCACTCCGGGACAGGCTTATCTTACACCTTC TRBJ1-2 TRBV19 15 TRBD1 NA
CASSLGRGSPLHF TGTGCCAGCAGCTTGGGCAGGGGGTCACCCCTCCACTTT TRBJ1-6 TRBV7-6 13 TRBD1 once
CASTPRDYGYTF TGTGCCAGTACCCCTCGGGACTATGGCTACACCTTC TRBJ1-2 TRBV19 12 NA NA
CAWQVEKVTGDSPLHF TGTGCCTGGCAGGTTGAAAAGGTCACCGGGGATTCACCCCTCCACTTT TRBJ1-6 TRBV30 16 NA NA
CASSGSSSSYNEQFF TGCGCCAGCAGTGGGTCTTCTAGCTCCTACAATGAGCAGTTCTTC TRBJ2-1 TRBV10-1 15 NA NA
CASSTTTGTHEQYF TGTGCCAGCAGTACAACGACAGGCACCCACGAGCAGTACTTC TRBJ2-7 TRBV27 14 NA NA
CASSQDINYFGAQYF TGTGCCAGCAGCCAAGATATTAACTATTTTGGAGCGCAGTATTTT TRBJ2-3 TRBV3-1/TRBV3-2 15 NA NA
CASSLGRERETQYF TGTGCCAGCAGCTTAGGCAGGGAAAGAGAGACCCAGTACTTC TRBJ2-5 TRBV7-2 14 NA NA
CASSFDRPGNNEKLFF TGTGCCAGTAGTTTCGACAGGCCCGGGAATAATGAAAAACTGTTTTTT TRBJ1-4 TRBV19 16 NA NA
CASSVGWDRGSEGNTIYF TGTGCCAGCAGCGTAGGGTGGGACAGGGGTTCGGAAGGAAACACCATATATTTT TRBJ1-3 TRBV9 18 TRBD1 NA
CASSILAGGPGEQFF TGTGCCAGTAGTATACTAGCGGGGGGGCCAGGTGAGCAGTTCTTC TRBJ2-1 TRBV19 15 TRBD2 NA
CASSQARRDTQYF TGTGCCAGCAGCCAAGCTAGACGGGATACGCAGTATTTT TRBJ2-3 TRBV3-1/TRBV3-2 13 NA once
CSVSYRVSYEQYF TGCAGCGTGTCGTACAGGGTGTCCTACGAGCAGTACTTC TRBJ2-7 TRBV29-1 13 NA NA
CASSLGGNNQPQHF TGTGCCAGCAGCTTAGGGGGCAACAATCAGCCCCAGCATTTT TRBJ1-5 TRBV11-2 14 NA many
CASSLGASGTYEQYF TGCGCCAGCAGCTTGGGGGCTAGCGGGACCTACGAGCAGTACTTC TRBJ2-7 TRBV5-1 15 TRBD2 NA
CASRPGTGGTYEQYF TGTGCCAGCAGACCTGGGACAGGGGGAACCTACGAGCAGTACTTC TRBJ2-7 TRBV6-5 15 TRBD1 once
CASSKIGGEGNQPQHF TGTGCCAGCAGCAAAATAGGGGGGGAGGGCAATCAGCCCCAGCATTTT TRBJ1-5 TRBV21-1 16 NA once
CATSNFMTSSEQFF TGTGCCACCAGTAACTTTATGACTAGCTCTGAGCAGTTCTTC TRBJ2-1 TRBV24-1 14 TRBD2 NA
CASSPTGDALYEQYF TGTGCCAGCAGTCCTACAGGGGACGCACTGTACGAGCAGTACTTC TRBJ2-7 TRBV9 15 TRBD1 NA
CSVGQGSYEQYF TGCAGCGTTGGCCAGGGTTCCTACGAGCAGTACTTC TRBJ2-7 TRBV29-1 12 NA NA
CASSLGSGAGYGYTF TGCGCCAGCAGCTTGGGATCAGGGGCCGGCTATGGCTACACCTTC TRBJ1-2 TRBV5-1 15 NA NA
CASSIQGALGTEAFF TGTGCCAGTAGTATACAGGGGGCGTTGGGCACTGAAGCTTTCTTT TRBJ1-1 TRBV19 15 TRBD1 once
CASSLGLAGWGYEQYF TGTGCCAGCAGCTTAGGATTGGCAGGGTGGGGCTACGAGCAGTACTTC TRBJ2-7 TRBV7-2 16 NA NA
CASNGLAGKTDTQYF TGTGCCAGCAATGGACTAGCGGGAAAAACAGATACGCAGTATTTT TRBJ2-3 TRBV2 15 TRBD2 NA
CASSPSQGTTEAFF TGTGCCAGCTCACCCTCACAGGGGACCACTGAAGCTTTCTTT TRBJ1-1 TRBV18 14 TRBD1 NA